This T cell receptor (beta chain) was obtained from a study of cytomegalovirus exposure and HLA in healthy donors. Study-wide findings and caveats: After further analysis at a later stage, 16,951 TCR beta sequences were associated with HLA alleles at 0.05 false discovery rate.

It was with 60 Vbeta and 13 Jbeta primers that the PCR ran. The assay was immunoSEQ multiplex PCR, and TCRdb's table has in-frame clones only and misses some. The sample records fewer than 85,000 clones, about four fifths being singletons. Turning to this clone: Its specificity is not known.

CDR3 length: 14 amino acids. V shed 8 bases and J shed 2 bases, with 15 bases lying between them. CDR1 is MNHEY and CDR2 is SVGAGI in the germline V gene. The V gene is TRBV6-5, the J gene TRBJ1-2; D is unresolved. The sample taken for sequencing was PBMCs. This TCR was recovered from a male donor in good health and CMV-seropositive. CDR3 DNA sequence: TGTGCCAGCTCTCGGGAGACGGGAAACTATGGCTACACCTTC. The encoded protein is CASSRETGNYGYTF.